This T cell receptor (beta chain) was sequenced for a study of shared clonotypes between healthy human individuals (dated by TCRdb to about 2020). A note on the overall study: The cohort included a few men and a couple of women between 18 and 49 years of age. The study deeply sequenced blood TCR repertoires of about 5 healthy adults to estimate repertoire size and the extent of clonotype sharing between individuals. Different laboratories and diverse techniques were used to prepare libraries and sequence TCR repertoires, to increase sequencing depth and limit assay-specific biases. For each donor, CD4 naive and CD4 memory were each run on three plates, CD8 naive on two plates, and CD8 memory on one plate. Between about 0.8 and 9 billion PBMCs per donor were obtained by leukapheresis. What the work shows at the level of the full study, not this receptor alone: Sampling was restricted to blood, and TCR repertoires in tissue are likely to differ from TCR repertoires in blood. Rarefaction of sorted-subset datasets indicated incomplete sequencing despite the large sequencing depth. Compared with non-shared clonotypes, the clonotypes found in all four sorted-subset donors had higher generation probabilities. Naive subsets generally had larger estimated clonotype richness than memory subsets. The small number of donors limited the genetic and exposure-history diversity represented. Pairwise subsampling indicated that sequencing depth was expected to affect the degree of clonotype sharing among donors. About 5% of naive CD4, 3.5% of naive CD8, 2.3% of memory CD4, and approximately 0.4% of memory CD8 clonotypes were shared across four donors.

Using the deep immunoSEQ assay, multiplex PCR amplified TCR CDR3 regions from genomic DNA. Extracted genomic DNA from each cell subset was distributed evenly across all wells of several immunoSEQ 96-well plates, and each plate was treated as a replicate. For sorted subsets, approximately 210 ng of genomic DNA, equivalent to 30,000 or so T cell genomes, went into each replicate PCR. Purified libraries were measured with a Qubit 3.0 fluorometer, size-checked on a Bioanalyzer 2100, and measured again with the KAPA Library Quantification kit. Every immunoSEQ 96-well plate was sequenced on a separate single-read 150-cycle Illumina NextSeq 550 flow cell. On the study's bioinformatics: Because only junctional sequences without quality scores were contained in the immunoSEQ output, filtering matching that applied to full-length reads could not be performed. Sequences were annotated with PyIR, a Python wrapper for IgBLAST v1.9, using IMGT germline references to assign V/J genes and CDR3. Reads with weak V/J assignments (E-value above 1e-6), missing CDR3, stop codons, out-of-frame junctions, or ambiguous translated residues were removed. V3J clonotypes were defined as sequences sharing an identical inferred V gene, J gene, and CDR3 amino acid sequence. Percentage overlap between repertoires was computed as shared unique clonotypes divided by the size of the smaller repertoire. Richness of each repertoire was evaluated using RTK rarefaction, the Chao1 estimator, and Recon v2.1 estimates of unobserved clonotypes. OLGA was used to compute generation probabilities for all TCRbeta clonotypes that the gDNA method yielded from a handful of donors. This immuneACCESS table, as held by TCRdb, lists in-frame sequences with V and J called but not all clones. Of the missing ones, under half trace to an unresolved V gene in checked studies; the others have no known cause. V, J and clone size are those of that table, while D and trimming were read from the DNA. This sample gives over 2 million clones in total; about 95% of them show up just once. The ten largest clones capture more than 0.95% of the sample.

CD8 naive samples consisted of CD45RO-negative cells that were positively selected for CCR7, yielding a CD45RA+CCR7+ population without TemRA cells. The donors were healthy, HIV-negative adults with no recently reported acute infections or vaccinations. Every donor was a Caucasian adult living in Nashville, Tennessee, USA. Blood was collected by leukapheresis, and PBMCs were isolated by Ficoll-Histopaque density gradient centrifugation and then cryopreserved in liquid nitrogen vapor phase. Analytical flow cytometry was used to check the purity and quantity of each magnetically sorted T cell population. Genomic DNA was isolated from each sorted fraction and quantified by UV absorbance on a Nanodrop 2000c. Regarding this clone: It has no known antigen specificity. Per-base quality was not reported, and no clone a single base away is much larger than it.

From a lookup of the germline V gene, CDR1 and CDR2 are SGHVS and FQNEAQ. The CDR3 starts with the cysteine, ends with the phenylalanine, and has 17 residues. The CDR3 DNA has 51 bases and is translated from base 1. Compared with germline, V lacks 1 base and J lacks 5 bases; bases without a gene match: 8. The TCR sequence derives from a man aged 18-30 years in good health. The sequencing input was naive CD8+ T cells sorted from blood. This specimen's cell subset or site label, per the study, means: CD45RA+CCR7+. The chain joins TRBV7-8 to TRBJ2-1; the central 10 bases match TRBD2. The DNA is TGTGCCAGCAGCTTAGAAGTTGCTAGCGGGGGAAACAATGAGCAGTTCTTC. Its translation reads: CASSLEVASGGNNEQFF.